A single sample is the source of the 24 T cell receptor beta chains below, sequenced in a study of regulatory T cells in long-lasting Graves disease. Time point denoted: newly diagnosed GD, antithyroid drugs for less than 3 months. Scientists built the TCR library using RNA that was extracted from PBMCs. Relying on iRepertoire HTBI primers and Arm-PCR of CDR3 regions, the team built TCR beta libraries. One entry per CDR3 protein, called by TCRdb with MiXCR from the multiplex PCR reads. In the table there are approximately 470,000 distinct CDR3 sequences, 15% to 20% of which are singletons. The same sample was also studied in work on T cells in Graves' hyperthyroidism and ophthalmopathy.

This specimen consisted of peripheral blood mononuclear cells (PBMCs), obtained at new diagnosis, from a patient treated with antithyroid drugs. All receptors come from a man aged 35-49 years with Graves disease.

The table lists this clonotype with many counts. The genes are TRBV28 and TRBJ1-1, with a possible D match to TRBD1 (6 bases). Trimming removed 3 bases from V and 6 bases from J, with 17 bases in between. Germline V CDR1 and CDR2: MDHEN, SYDVKM. The CDR3 sequence is 15 residues long. The CDR3 sequence: CASSLPTGLYPEAFF. CDR3 DNA: TGTGCCAGCAGTTTGCCGACAGGTTTATATCCTGAAGCTTTCTTT.

This clonotype has a count of ten or more. V usage is TRBV12-3 or TRBV12-4 and J usage is TRBJ1-1; D not resolved. CDR3 size: 13 residues. V was cut by 2 bases and J by 7 bases, with 11 bases left in between. CDR3 in DNA: TGTGCCAGCAGTTTATCACGAGCCCTTGAAGCTTTCTTT. Amino acid sequence: CASSLSRALEAFF.

V usage is TRBV27 and J usage is TRBJ1-6; unclear D gene. Germline V gene data show CDR1 as MNHEY and CDR2 as SMNVEV (reference sequence). CDR3 length: 14 residues. V dropped 8 bases and J dropped 0 bases, with 8 bases sitting between them. The CDR3 DNA follows: TGTGCCAGCGGGGAGACCTCCTATAATTCACCCCTCCACTTT. As protein: CASGETSYNSPLHF.

This clonotype was seen repeatedly, ten times or more. The V and J genes are TRBV27 and TRBJ1-5; maybe TRBD1 (6 bases). Germline lookup yields CDR1 MNHEY and CDR2 SMNVEV (reference sequence). The CDR3 is made up of 14 amino acids. The ends were cut back, 6 bases at V and 7 bases at J, with 16 bases in the middle. This CDR3 reads CASSELQGVQPQHF. The CDR3 region has the DNA TGTGCCAGCAGCGAATTACAGGGAGTCCAGCCCCAGCATTTT.

This clonotype was detected a few times. A much larger clone differs from this one at a single base, so this may be a read error. V gene TRBV6-5 combines with J gene TRBJ2-7, with a possible D match to TRBD2 (5 bases). The V end was cut by 4 bases, the J end by 2 bases, with 15 bases between. Germline-derived CDR1 and CDR2 are MNHEY and SVGAGI. This CDR3 has 15 residues. CDR3 coding DNA: TGTGCCAGCAGTTTTTTGAGGGCAAGCCCCTACGAGCAGTACTTC. The encoded protein is CASSFLRASPYEQYF.

This clonotype has at least ten counts. The chain's CDR3 is CASSLLAGVWNEQYF. The CDR3 DNA sequence: TGTGCCAGCAGCCTGCTAGCGGGAGTGTGGAACGAGCAGTACTTC. The J gene is TRBJ2-7, the V gene TRBV12-3 or TRBV12-4; 10 bases fit TRBD2. V was pared by 6 bases and J by 5 bases, with 10 bases of the junction left unmatched. The CDR3 runs to 15 residues.

The V gene is TRBV7-9, the J gene TRBJ1-3, with D perhaps TRBD1 (6 bases). This CDR3 contains 15 residues. With 4 bases removed from V and 0 bases from J, the gap between germline ends came to 10 bases. Germline V gene data show CDR1 as SEHNR and CDR2 as FQNEAQ (reference sequence). CDR3 sequence: CASSSDRASGNTIYF. CDR3 sequence (DNA): TGTGCCAGCAGCTCGGACAGAGCCTCTGGAAACACCATATATTTT.

J is TRBJ1-2 and V is TRBV27; possible D gene TRBD1, 5 bases. The CDR3 length is 14 residues. V lost 5 bases and J lost 2, with 12 bases in between. The germline gives CDR1 MNHEY, CDR2 SMNVEV (reference sequence). CDR3 sequence reads: CASSRDRENYGYTF. Written as DNA, the CDR3 is TGTGCCAGCAGTCGGGACCGAGAGAACTATGGCTACACCTTC.

This clonotype showed up many times. V gene TRBV3-1 combines with J gene TRBJ1-1; D remains unclear. This CDR3 is built from 14 residues. V was cut by 4 bases and J by 1 base, with 10 bases left in between. Germline CDR1 LGHDT, CDR2 YNNKEL (reference sequence). DNA for the CDR3: TGTGCCAGCAGCCTCCGAAGAAAGAACACTGAAGCTTTCTTT. This gives the protein CASSLRRKNTEAFF.

Only one count was recorded for this clonotype. The rearrangement joins TRBV10-3 to TRBJ2-7, with TRBD2 matching over 7 bases. Germline V gives CDR1 ENHRY, CDR2 SYGVKD. The CDR3 contains 14 residues. V trimming: 3 bases; J trimming: 4 bases; junction bases outside the gene matches: 6. In nucleotides, the CDR3 is TGTGCCATCAGTGACGGACTTAGCGGGTACGAGCAGTACTTC. This codes for CAISDGLSGYEQYF.

This CDR3 is CASSSPCTDTQYF. The CDR3 nucleotides read TGTGCCAGCAGTTCCCCTTGCACAGATACGCAGTATTTT. The chain recombines TRBV27 with TRBJ2-3, with D uncertain. Germline CDR1 and CDR2: MNHEY and SMNVEV (reference sequence). This CDR3 has 13 residues. Trimming cost V 4 bases and J 1 base, with 6 bases left between them.

The V gene is TRBV6-1, the J gene TRBJ1-5; D uncertain. The V and J ends lost 8 bases and 3 bases respectively, with 14 bases between them. This CDR3 spans 14 amino acids. From germline, CDR1 is MNHNS and CDR2 SASEGT. CDR3 region: CASLGQVDNQPQHF. DNA of the CDR3: TGTGCCAGCCTCGGCCAGGTCGACAATCAGCCCCAGCATTTT.

This clonotype appeared a few times. The chain has TRBV13 and TRBJ1-1; D uncertain. CDR1 and CDR2 (germline): PRHDT, FYEKMQ (reference sequence). This CDR3 comprises 13 residues. Trimming left V 2 bases short and J 6 bases short, with 10 bases between. The CDR3 DNA reads as TGTGCCAGCAGCTTAATTAAGAGGGCTGAAGCTTTCTTT. Translation gives CASSLIKRAEAFF.

This clonotype has ten or more counts. This rearrangement joins TRBV30 to TRBJ2-7; D is ambiguous. Trimming left V 2 bases short and J 4 bases short, with 9 bases between. The CDR3 has 12 amino acids. Germline V gives CDR1 GTSNPN, CDR2 SVGIG (reference sequence). The CDR3 loop is CAWSTPNYEQYF. The CDR3 DNA sequence: TGTGCCTGGAGTACTCCGAATTACGAGCAGTACTTC.

This clonotype was recorded at least ten times. The gene calls are TRBV10-3 and TRBJ1-1; no clear D. The germline CDR1 and CDR2 sequences are ENHRY and SYGVKD. Trimming cost V 4 bases and J 1 base, with 10 bases left between them. There are 14 residues in the CDR3. CDR3 amino acids: CAISVGRANTEAFF. CDR3 nucleotide sequence: TGTGCCATCAGTGTGGGCAGAGCGAACACTGAAGCTTTCTTT.

This chain connects TRBV5-1 to TRBJ2-1; D is ambiguous. There are 13 residues in the CDR3. Germline V lookup: CDR1 SGHRS, CDR2 YFSETQ. Trimming removed 0 bases from V and 5 bases from J, with 6 bases in between. CDR3 sequence reads: CASSLEAHNEQFF. The CDR3 coding sequence is TGCGCCAGCAGCTTGGAGGCCCACAATGAGCAGTTCTTC.

This clonotype has a count of ten or more. The chain employs TRBV28 and TRBJ2-7; 9 bases line up with TRBD2. Germline V lookup: CDR1 MDHEN, CDR2 SYDVKM. The CDR3 is 16 amino acids. V trimming: 1 base; J trimming: 4 bases; junction bases outside the gene matches: 8. Here the CDR3 reads CASSLLVLAGKYEQYF. The CDR3 nucleotides read TGTGCCAGCAGTTTATTGGTGCTAGCGGGAAAGTACGAGCAGTACTTC. The full variable domain, in which reference TRBV28 and TRBJ2-7 provide the parts outside the CDR3, is DVKVTQSSRYLVKRTGEKVFLECVQDMDHENMFWYRQDPGLGLRLIYFSYDVKMKEKGDIPEGYSVSREKKERFSLILESASTNQTSMYLCASSLLVLAGKYEQYFGPGTRLTVT.

This clonotype appeared many times. The chain is built from TRBV6-2 or TRBV6-3 and TRBJ2-1, with D uncertain. CDR1 is MNHEY and CDR2 is SVGEGT in the germline V gene. The V and J ends lost 5 bases and 3 bases respectively, with 11 bases between them. This CDR3 comprises 14 residues. The CDR3 protein is CASSVGQIYNEQFF. CDR3 sequence (DNA): TGTGCCAGCAGTGTCGGTCAGATCTACAATGAGCAGTTCTTC.

The rearrangement links TRBV6-1 to TRBJ2-7, with 14 positions matching TRBD2. From germline, CDR1 is MNHNS and CDR2 SASEGT. Unmatched junction bases numbered 4, after V lost 6 bases and J lost 0 bases. The CDR3 runs 16 residues. The CDR3 sequence: CASRGLAGVSSYEQYF. The CDR3 DNA reads as TGTGCCAGCAGGGGACTAGCGGGAGTAAGCTCCTACGAGCAGTACTTC.

This clonotype has more than one count but fewer than ten. A clone one base away is much larger, so this may be a read error. V and J are TRBV12-3 or TRBV12-4 and TRBJ2-7; D possibly corresponds to TRBD1 (6 bases). There are 17 residues in the CDR3. V lost 4 bases and J 4 bases, leaving 23 bases between the germline ends. The CDR3 protein is CASSSTSPGDPPYEQYF. The DNA for the CDR3 is TGTGCCAGCAGTTCAACCTCTCCAGGGGACCCACCTTACGAGCAGTACTTC.

This clonotype was seen many times. The genes are TRBV2 and TRBJ2-5, with 7 nucleotides matching TRBD2. With V trimmed by 4 bases and J by 5 bases, 10 bases remained unmatched. This CDR3 is 15 amino acids long. Germline CDR1 reads SNHLY; CDR2 reads FYNNEI. The CDR3 nucleotides read TGTGCCAGCAGTGCGGGCGGGAGCGGGCTGGAGACCCAGTACTTC. This gives the protein CASSAGGSGLETQYF.

In its sample, this clonotype was seen many times. The chain employs TRBV12-3 or TRBV12-4 and TRBJ2-7, with TRBD2 matching 12 bases. The CDR3 covers 16 residues. The trim removed 4 bases at V and 4 bases at J, leaving 8 bases unmatched. DNA of the CDR3: TGTGCCAGCAGTTACGCCGCCGGGACTAGCGGGTACGAGCAGTACTTC. It is translated as CASSYAAGTSGYEQYF.

A remark on this clonotype: This sequence may be a read error, since a much larger clone differs from it by one base. The chain recombines TRBV7-9 with TRBJ1-5; D is ambiguous. The CDR3 contains 16 residues. Germline assignment: CDR1 SEHNR and CDR2 FQNEAQ (reference sequence). The CDR3, as DNA: TGTGCCAGCAGCTGGTCCGGCCTGTATAGCAGTCAGCCCCAGCATTTT. Encoded protein: CASSWSGLYSSQPQHF.

This clonotype appeared a few times. The V and J genes are TRBV12-3 or TRBV12-4 and TRBJ1-5; D unresolved. The CDR3 has 14 residues. V was shortened by 2 bases and J by 7 bases, with 12 bases between the two germline ends. CDR3: CASSLRPPAQPQHF. For the CDR3, the DNA is TGTGCCAGCAGTTTAAGACCGCCCGCCCAGCCCCAGCATTTT.